The next 7 T cell receptor beta chains were all read from a single sample in a study of shared clonotypes between healthy human individuals (TCRdb year 2020). Receptor libraries were prepared by the immunoSEQ multiplex PCR assay. As stored in TCRdb, this immuneACCESS dataset retains in-frame rearrangements with V and J assigned. A fraction of the clones does not appear; measured against another copy, unresolved V genes explain less than half of the discrepancy, and the remainder lacks a known reason. The sample table holds millions of clones, of which 90% to 95% were seen once. The ten largest account for roughly 0.13% of the sample. The sequenced sample consisted of naive CD4+ T cells sorted from blood. According to the study, the label for this sample's cell subset or site signals: CD45RA+ positively selected. These receptors originate from a man younger than 35 in good health.

The rearrangement links TRBV5-6 to TRBJ1-1; D might be TRBD1 (6 bases). V was cut by 0 bases and J by 6 bases, with 15 bases left in between. The CDR3 extends over 15 amino acids. CDR1 and CDR2 from the germline V gene are SGHDT and YYEEEE. DNA of the CDR3: TGTGCCAGCAGCTTGGCCGGACAGTGGACATCTGAAGCTTTCTTT. It is translated as CASSLAGQWTSEAFF.

For this clone: Other nucleotide sequences in the sample specify the same CDR3. The chain couples TRBV5-1 to TRBJ2-1; D unclear. From germline, CDR1 is SGHRS and CDR2 YFSETQ. V lost 0 bases and J 0 bases, leaving 7 bases between the germline ends. The CDR3 consists of 15 residues. CDR3 protein: CASSLAVSSYNEQFF. The CDR3 DNA is TGCGCCAGCAGCTTGGCAGTTAGCTCCTACAATGAGCAGTTCTTC.

The gene calls are TRBV7-2 and TRBJ2-1; D is possibly TRBD2 (6 bases). The CDR3 extends over 16 amino acids. Per germline, CDR1 SGHTA and CDR2 FQGNSA. Trimming took off 5 bases at V and 6 bases at J, with 20 bases between the two ends. The CDR3 nucleotides read TGTGCCAGCAGCACTACTAGCCCTGGTATCCTCAATGAGCAGTTCTTC. This codes for CASSTTSPGILNEQFF.

The V gene is TRBV5-8, the J gene TRBJ2-2; D might be TRBD2 (5 bases). Germline CDR1 and CDR2: SGHTS and YDEGEE. CDR3 length: 14 amino acids. The germline V and J ends were trimmed by 2 bases and 2 bases, with 7 bases remaining between them. The CDR3 reads CASSFRENTGELFF. The CDR3 coding sequence is TGTGCCAGCAGCTTCCGGGAAAACACCGGGGAGCTGTTTTTT.

The chain uses TRBV4-3 and TRBJ2-1, with D possibly being TRBD1 (6 bases). The germline V gene has CDR1 LGHNA and CDR2 YSLEER. Trimming removed 0 bases at V and 3 bases at J, with 24 bases between. CDR3 size: 20 residues. The CDR3 region is CASSQDPPAAVGAVYNEQFF. The CDR3 DNA reads TGCGCCAGCAGCCAAGATCCACCGGCCGCCGTGGGGGCGGTCTACAATGAGCAGTTCTTC.

The chain couples TRBV2 to TRBJ2-5, with D uncertain. Germline V gene lookup returns CDR1 SNHLY and CDR2 FYNNEI. Trimming cost V 7 bases and J 5 bases, with 14 bases left between them. This CDR3 comprises 13 residues. The CDR3 sequence: CASKIKAMETQYF. DNA of the CDR3: TGTGCCAGCAAAATCAAGGCGATGGAGACCCAGTACTTC.

This clone was recorded only once. The J gene is TRBJ2-1, the V gene TRBV2; D is unresolved. V lost 2 bases, J lost 9 bases, and 2 bases lay in between. The CDR3 extends over 10 amino acids. The germline CDR1 and CDR2 sequences are SNHLY and FYNNEI. The CDR3 DNA reads as TGTGCCAGCAGTGAACTTGAGCAGTTCTTC. This sequence encodes CASSELEQFF.